Shown below are 30 T cell receptor beta chains from a single sample sequenced in a study of blood T cells in healthy people across ages (dated by TCRdb to between 2015 and 2016). Libraries were prepared through 5' RACE. Sequencing used an Illumina HiSeq 2500. A second PCR of roughly 7 to 11 cycles was performed with a sample-barcoded 5' primer and a J-beta primer mix. Starting from the raw public reads, TCRdb applied fastp trimming at Q25, assembled clones with MiXCR and retained in-frame beta chains. Every CDR3 protein is listed once, alongside the most common genes and DNA of its rows. The table for this sample lists fewer than 800,000 distinct CDR3 sequences; over 20% of them were counted only once. Together, the top ten hold approximately 3.6% of the sample. The sequencing sample was made of blood. The receptor set was obtained from an older man in good health.

With regard to this clonotype: A single base separates this from a much larger clone, so it may be a read error. The V call is TRBV29-1, the J call TRBJ2-5, with 7 bases aligning to TRBD2. The CDR3 extends over 16 amino acids. CDR1 and CDR2 from the germline V gene are SQVTM and ANQGSEA. V trimming: 5 bases; J trimming: 5 bases; junction bases outside the gene matches: 17. The CDR3 nucleotides are TGCAGCGTTAATGGTCTAGCGGCCATTAAGGAGGAGACCCAGTACTTC. It specifies CSVNGLAAIKEETQYF.

The CDR3 DNA is TGCGCCAGCAGCCAAGTCGGGACAGCTCCGGAGACCCAGTACTTC. Translation gives CASSQVGTAPETQYF. The chain is built from TRBV4-1 and TRBJ2-5, with 7 positions matching TRBD1. J was trimmed by 5 bases and V by 1 base; bases with no gene match: 7. This CDR3 is 15 amino acids long. CDR1 is MGHRA and CDR2 is YSYEKL in the germline V gene.

This clonotype has a handful of counts. V gene TRBV11-3 combines with J gene TRBJ1-5, with 7 bases matching TRBD1. The CDR3 contains 19 residues. Germline CDR1 and CDR2: SGHNT and YENEEA. The V segment lost 4 bases and the J segment 0 bases; nucleotides outside the gene matches: 15. This CDR3 reads CASSSGARDSPNSNQPQHF. CDR3 nucleotides: TGTGCCAGCAGCTCAGGGGCCAGGGACAGCCCGAATAGCAATCAGCCCCAGCATTTT.

This clonotype appeared a few times. The gene calls are TRBV7-9 and TRBJ2-5, with TRBD2 matching over 8 bases. Germline V lookup: CDR1 SEHNR, CDR2 FQNEAQ (reference sequence). The CDR3 sequence is 17 residues long. Trimming at V came to 4 bases and at J to 0 bases, leaving 10 bases not matched to a gene. In DNA, the CDR3 is TGTGCCAGCAGCTCACCCTCGACTAGCGAGTACCAAGAGACCCAGTACTTC. Translated, it gives CASSSPSTSEYQETQYF.

The V call is TRBV5-1, the J call TRBJ2-1; D ambiguous. Germline V gene data show CDR1 as SGHRS and CDR2 as YFSETQ. The V end was cut by 0 bases, the J end by 10 bases, with 8 bases between. This CDR3 comprises 12 residues. CDR3 amino acids: CASSLEGSEQFF. DNA of the CDR3: TGCGCCAGCAGCTTGGAAGGGTCGGAGCAGTTCTTC.

The rearrangement uses TRBV7-9 and TRBJ2-1, with D perhaps being TRBD1 or TRBD2 (5 bases each). The CDR3 is 12 amino acids. V was cut by 4 bases and J by 7 bases, with 8 bases left in between. Germline loops: CDR1 SEHNR, CDR2 FQNEAQ (reference sequence). In DNA form, the CDR3 reads TGTGCCAGCAGCTCGGGACCGAATGAGCAGTTCTTC. It specifies CASSSGPNEQFF.

This clonotype has just a few counts. V is TRBV15 and J is TRBJ2-1; TRBD1 aligns across 7 bases. Germline values: CDR1 LNHNV, CDR2 YYDKDF (reference sequence). V gave up 1 base and J gave up 5 bases; unmatched junction bases: 5. This CDR3 is 15 amino acids long. The DNA for the CDR3 is TGTGCCACCAGCAGAGGACAGGGAAGCAACAATGAGCAGTTCTTC. Encoded protein: CATSRGQGSNNEQFF.

V gene TRBV10-2 combines with J gene TRBJ2-7, with D unclear. V lost 1 base and J 1 base, leaving 5 bases between the germline ends. The CDR3 covers 13 residues. Germline CDR1 reads WSHSY; CDR2 reads SAAADI. The CDR3 nucleotides read TGCGCCAGCAGTGAGTTCAGTTCCTACGAGCAGTACTTC. Translation gives CASSEFSSYEQYF.

The V and J genes are TRBV5-5 and TRBJ1-1; D ambiguous. CDR1 is SGHKS, CDR2 YYEKEE, per germline (reference sequence). Trimming shortened V by 0 bases and J by 3 bases, and 6 bases separated the two germline ends. The CDR3 extends over 13 amino acids. The DNA of the CDR3 is TGTGCCAGCAGCTTGGAACAGCACACTGAAGCTTTCTTT. This translates into CASSLEQHTEAFF.

Concerning this clonotype: The junction departs from the called germline gene at one end, perhaps through a read error. The CDR3 protein is CASGLGGAAYEQYF. CDR3 coding DNA: TGTGCCAGCGGCTTAGGAGGGGCGGCCTACGAGCAGTACTTC. J is TRBJ2-7 and V is TRBV7-9, with TRBD2 as a possible D gene (6 bases). Germline V gene data show CDR1 as SEHNR and CDR2 as FQNEAQ (reference sequence). CDR3 length: 14 amino acids.

This sequence joins TRBV28 and TRBJ2-7; 7 positions agree with TRBD1. The CDR3 is made up of 15 amino acids. CDR1 and CDR2 (germline): MDHEN, SYDVKM. J was trimmed by 1 base and V by 5 bases; bases with no gene match: 8. CDR3 protein: CASSPTGQTSYEQYF. The CDR3 region has the DNA TGTGCCAGCAGTCCCACGGGACAGACATCCTACGAGCAGTACTTC.

The chain joins TRBV18 to TRBJ2-3; no clear D. The CDR3 is 14 residues long. The germline V and J ends were trimmed by 0 bases and 3 bases, with 7 bases remaining between them. Per the germline V gene, CDR1 is KGHSH and CDR2 is LQKENI. CDR3 sequence reads: CASSPPGKTDTQYF. The CDR3 DNA follows: TGTGCCAGCTCACCACCAGGGAAGACAGATACGCAGTATTTT.

This clonotype was recorded a few times. This chain joins TRBV28 and TRBJ2-6; D is undetermined. V dropped 5 bases and J dropped 2 bases, with 13 bases sitting between them. This CDR3 contains 16 residues. Germline CDR1 is MDHEN and CDR2 is SYDVKM. CDR3 coding DNA: TGTGCCAGCAGTGCCCTCGGTGCGGCTGGGGCCAACGTCCTGACTTTC. Protein: CASSALGAAGANVLTF.

The chain has TRBV12-3 or TRBV12-4 and TRBJ1-3, with D possibly being TRBD1 (5 bases). The CDR3 sequence is 15 residues long. V lost 3 bases and J lost 0, with 9 bases in between. CDR3 protein: CASSLADSSGNTIYF. The CDR3 nucleotides read TGTGCCAGCAGTTTGGCCGACAGCTCTGGAAACACCATATATTTT.

This clonotype came up many times. The V gene is TRBV7-3, the J gene TRBJ2-3; 12 nucleotides line up with TRBD2. Germline V gene lookup returns CDR1 SGHTA and CDR2 FQGTGA. Trimming removed 8 bases from V and 0 bases from J; junction bases left unmatched: 6. The CDR3 contains 16 residues. The CDR3 loop reads CASSPGTSGSTDTQYF. CDR3 bases: TGTGCCAGCTCACCCGGGACTAGCGGGAGCACAGATACGCAGTATTTT.

The genes are TRBV5-6 and TRBJ2-7; 10 nucleotides match TRBD2. Germline CDR1 reads SGHDT; CDR2 reads YYEEEE. The V segment lost 2 bases and the J segment 5 bases; nucleotides outside the gene matches: 10. The CDR3 totals 16 residues. In nucleotides, the CDR3 is TGTGCCAGCAGCTTACTAGCGGGAACCCTCTACGACGAGCAGTACTTC. Encoded protein: CASSLLAGTLYDEQYF.

This chain links TRBV5-1 with TRBJ2-7; 7 bases line up with TRBD2. Germline CDR1 reads SGHRS; CDR2 reads YFSETQ. The trim removed 0 bases at V and 3 bases at J, leaving 6 bases unmatched. The CDR3 runs 15 residues. CDR3 DNA sequence: TGCGCCAGCAGCTTGGCCGCTAGCGGATACTACGAGCAGTACTTC. It encodes CASSLAASGYYEQYF.

The chain combines TRBV5-1 with TRBJ2-7; TRBD1 agrees at 7 bases. The J call may be in error: the DNA end matches TRBJ2-5 better. Germline CDR1 reads SGHRS; CDR2 reads YFSETQ. CDR3 length: 15 amino acids. CDR3 nucleotides: TGCGCCAGCAGCTTGGGCGGACAGGACCAAGAGACCCAGTACTTC. Translated, it gives CASSLGGQDQETQYF.

This clonotype was detected only a few times. The chain links TRBV5-1 to TRBJ1-2; D gene uncertain. CDR3 length: 15 residues. Germline CDR1 and CDR2: SGHRS and YFSETQ. V was cut by 0 bases and J by 3 bases, with 12 bases left in between. CDR3 residues: CASSLAPTVDYGYTF. In nucleotides, the CDR3 is TGCGCCAGCAGCTTGGCCCCGACTGTTGACTATGGCTACACCTTC. The full variable domain, completed using reference TRBV5-1 and TRBJ1-2, is KAGVTQTPRYLIKTRGQQVTLSCSPISGHRSVSWYQQTPGQGLQFLFEYFSETQRNKGNFPGRFSGRQFSNSRSEMNVSTLELGDSALYLCASSLAPTVDYGYTFGSGTRLTVV.

This chain links TRBV2 with TRBJ2-2; perhaps TRBD2 as D (5 bases). The ends were cut back, 1 base at V and 5 bases at J, with 11 bases in the middle. The CDR3 is made up of 15 amino acids. Germline V gene lookup returns CDR1 SNHLY and CDR2 FYNNEI. The CDR3 protein is CASSEGPAETGELFF. The CDR3 DNA sequence: TGTGCCAGCAGTGAAGGACCAGCGGAGACCGGGGAGCTGTTTTTT.

The chain couples TRBV19 to TRBJ2-5; unclear D gene. The CDR3 totals 15 residues. Deletions cut 2 bases from V and 2 bases from J, with 12 bases between. Germline CDR1 is LNHDA and CDR2 is SQIVND (reference sequence). This chain's CDR3 is CASSILGIGQETQYF. CDR3 coding DNA: TGTGCCAGTAGTATACTGGGAATAGGACAAGAGACCCAGTACTTC.

The J gene is TRBJ1-3, the V gene TRBV4-3; D gene uncertain. Germline V gene data show CDR1 as LGHNA and CDR2 as YSLEER. Trimming cost V 0 bases and J 4 bases, with 4 bases left between them. The length of the CDR3 is 13 residues. The CDR3 sequence: CASSQDEGNTIYF. CDR3 nucleotides: TGCGCCAGCAGCCAAGACGAGGGAAACACCATATATTTT.

This clonotype was seen a few times. The chain joins TRBV15 to TRBJ2-5; D might be TRBD2 (6 bases). Germline CDR1 and CDR2: LNHNV and YYDKDF (reference sequence). This CDR3 region has 15 residues. The V and J ends lost 3 bases and 1 base respectively, with 12 bases between them. DNA of the CDR3: TGTGCCACCAGCAGGGGAGGAACGGCCCAAGAGACCCAGTACTTC. Translated, it gives CATSRGGTAQETQYF.

This clonotype was counted at least ten times. The chain links TRBV7-8 to TRBJ2-1; D remains ambiguous. Germline values: CDR1 SGHVS, CDR2 FQNEAQ. Trimming shortened V by 1 base and J by 8 bases, and 15 bases separated the two germline ends. The CDR3 runs to 15 residues. The CDR3 DNA follows: TGTGCCAGCAGCTTAGACGGGCTAGTAGAGGATGAGCAGTTCTTC. Its translation is CASSLDGLVEDEQFF. The full variable domain, rest sourced from reference TRBV7-8 and TRBJ2-1, is GAGVSQSPRYKVAKRGQDVALRCDPISGHVSLFWYQQALGQGPEFLTYFQNEAQLDKSGLPSDRFFAERPEGSVSTLKIQRTQQEDSAVYLCASSLDGLVEDEQFFGPGTRLTVL.

The DNA for the CDR3 is TGCAGTGCTAGAGATAGCTTCGGCACAGATACGCAGTATTTT. This encodes CSARDSFGTDTQYF. The genes are TRBV20-1 and TRBJ2-3, with D uncertain. Germline V CDR1 and CDR2: DFQATT, SNEGSKA (reference sequence). Trimming left V 0 bases short and J 1 base short, with 8 bases between. CDR3 length: 14 residues.

This clonotype appeared a few times. This chain connects TRBV6-2 or TRBV6-3 to TRBJ2-1; tentatively, D is TRBD2 (6 bases). There are 14 residues in the CDR3. Trimming removed 8 bases at V and 0 bases at J, with 11 bases between. Germline-derived CDR1 and CDR2 are MNHEY and SVGEGT. Here the CDR3 reads CASLKDYSYNEQFF. In DNA, the CDR3 is TGTGCCAGCTTAAAGGACTACTCCTACAATGAGCAGTTCTTC.

This clonotype was seen a handful of times. This rearrangement joins TRBV5-1 to TRBJ1-1; 8 positions agree with TRBD1. There are 14 residues in the CDR3. Germline V CDR1 and CDR2: SGHRS, YFSETQ. Germline trimming cut 0 bases from V and 4 bases from J; bases unmatched to any gene: 2. CDR3 protein: CASSLVQGATEAFF. CDR3 nucleotide sequence: TGCGCCAGCAGCTTGGTGCAGGGGGCCACTGAAGCTTTCTTT.

The DNA of the CDR3 is TGTGCCAGCAGTTACTCATCAGGGGTGGTCACTGAAGCTTTCTTT. It yields the protein CASSYSSGVVTEAFF. The V call is TRBV6-5, the J call TRBJ1-1, with D perhaps TRBD1 (6 bases). V was cut by 0 bases and J by 4 bases, with 12 bases left in between. The CDR3 length is 15 residues. Germline V gene lookup returns CDR1 MNHEY and CDR2 SVGAGI.

The rearrangement links TRBV7-8 to TRBJ2-1; 7 bases are shared with TRBD2. Germline values: CDR1 SGHVS, CDR2 FQNEAQ. The trim removed 3 bases at V and 15 bases at J, leaving 17 bases unmatched. There are 15 residues in the CDR3. The CDR3 protein is CASSLGGTTKQSMFF. Written as DNA, the CDR3 is TGTGCCAGCAGCTTGGGCGGGACTACCAAACAATCGATGTTCTTC. Combining the CDR3 with reference TRBV7-8 and TRBJ2-1 gives the whole variable domain GAGVSQSPRYKVAKRGQDVALRCDPISGHVSLFWYQQALGQGPEFLTYFQNEAQLDKSGLPSDRFFAERPEGSVSTLKIQRTQQEDSAVYLCASSLGGTTKQSMFFGPGTRLTVL.

At least ten counts were recorded for this clonotype. CDR3 sequence (DNA): TGCGCCAGCAGCTTGGGACAGCTCAATGAGCAGTTCTTC. This encodes CASSLGQLNEQFF. This chain links TRBV5-1 with TRBJ2-1; possibly TRBD1 for D (5 bases). Trimming removed 0 bases at V and 6 bases at J, with 7 bases between. The CDR3 runs to 13 residues. Germline V CDR1 and CDR2: SGHRS, YFSETQ. Based on the CDR3 plus reference TRBV5-1 and TRBJ2-1, the full variable domain is KAGVTQTPRYLIKTRGQQVTLSCSPISGHRSVSWYQQTPGQGLQFLFEYFSETQRNKGNFPGRFSGRQFSNSRSEMNVSTLELGDSALYLCASSLGQLNEQFFGPGTRLTVL.